This record looks at one T cell receptor (beta chain) sequence and its context. Its antigen remains unknown. The data were obtained in a study of T cells in Graves' hyperthyroidism and ophthalmopathy. The V gene's germline CDR1 is SQVTM and CDR2 ANQGSEA. This CDR3 region has 11 residues. The V end was cut by 4 bases, the J end by 3 bases, with 7 bases between. Among ophthalmopathy patients, the Clinical Activity Score reached at least 3, the NOSPECS grade reached at least 4, and duration remained under 3 months. Uncontrolled infection, other autoimmune disease, pregnancy and lactation each barred patients from inclusion. Study-level findings and limits: A median approximately 6.8 months before onset, the model predicted ophthalmopathy. Most thyroid clonotypes that were expanded above 0.001 also turned up in blood.

There were TCR beta CDR3 regions amplified from RNA transcripts. The study used the HTBI primer set for a first-round RT-PCR of the TCR CDR3. MiXCR, applied by TCRdb to the multiplex PCR reads, yields one record per CDR3 protein. The sample has roughly 240,000 distinct CDR3 sequences, approximately 16% seen once. The rearrangement uses TRBV29-1 and TRBJ2-7, with a weak D call TRBD2 (5 bases). Sequencing input: blood. The TCR sequence derives from a woman between 18 and 30 years old with Graves' ophthalmopathy. The CDR3 spells CSVVAGYEQYF. The CDR3 DNA reads as TGCAGCGTTGTTGCGGGCTACGAGCAGTACTTC.